This T cell receptor (beta chain) originates from a study of blood T cell repertoires in COVID-19. Study-level background: The origin of the acute and convalescent COVID-19 samples was the United States, Italy and Spain. PBMCs, B-cell-depleted T cells, or T cells provided the cDNA or gDNA that made up the material.

In the study's own analysis: Researchers report that nucleated cell counts were estimated from reference gene primer amplification. Some clones are missing from TCRdb's copy, which holds only in-frame ones; the method was immunoSEQ multiplex PCR. Clone size and the V and J calls come from that table; the DNA yielded D and trimming. The data contain approximately 80,000 clones, 82% of them singletons. Germline V gene lookup returns CDR1 KGHSH and CDR2 LQKENI. Trimming removed 2 bases from V and 4 bases from J; junction bases left unmatched: 5. CDR3 size: 16 residues. This chain joins TRBV18 and TRBJ2-2, with TRBD2 identical over 9 bases. This sequence was found in a man aged 60 to 75 with acute or convalescent COVID-19. Sequencing was performed on peripheral blood. Here the CDR3 reads CASSPSREGTTGELFF. DNA of the CDR3: TGTGCCAGCTCACCATCGCGGGAGGGGACCACCGGGGAGCTGTTTTTT.